One and the same sample provided the 25 T cell receptor beta chains below, sequenced in a study of prognosis after radiotherapy for stage I lung cancer. Multiplex PCR in two rounds served to amplify TCR beta CDR3 from genomic DNA. Individual primers that were specific to each TRBV and TRBJ gene served in first-round PCR. TCRdb fed the multiplex PCR reads into MiXCR, producing one record per CDR3 protein. The table lists about 16,000 distinct CDR3 sequences, about 44% of them singletons. The material was PBMCs, obtained before or after stereotactic body radiation therapy (not recorded which). The receptors were gathered from a donor at least 50 years old with non-small cell lung cancer.

Of note for this clonotype: One end of the junction fails to match germline, which may point to a read error. The chain employs TRBV7-9 and TRBJ2-7; D gene ambiguous. The CDR3 totals 13 residues. The germline V gene has CDR1 SEHNR and CDR2 FQNEAQ (reference sequence). In nucleotides, the CDR3 is TGTGCTAGCATCTTAGCTTCGTTGGCCGAGCAGTACTTC. Its translation: CASILASLAEQYF.

In its sample, this clonotype ranks as medium-sized (0.01 to 0.1%). The J gene is TRBJ2-5, the V gene TRBV29-1; D unresolved. CDR1 is SQVTM, CDR2 ANQGSEA, per germline. Trimming pared 0 bases from V and 5 bases from J, leaving 16 bases between. This CDR3 is 15 amino acids long. This chain's CDR3 is CSVEDAAGRTETQYF. The DNA of the CDR3 is TGCAGCGTTGAAGATGCGGCAGGACGAACGGAGACCCAGTACTTC.

The chain has TRBV13 and TRBJ2-7; D gene unclear. Deletions cut 2 bases from V and 5 bases from J, with 10 bases between. The CDR3 runs to 13 residues. Germline values: CDR1 PRHDT, CDR2 FYEKMQ (reference sequence). The CDR3 DNA follows: TGTGCCAGCAGCTTAAGTCTTTCCCACGAGCAGTACTTC. This codes for CASSLSLSHEQYF. Full variable domain (outside the CDR3, taken from reference TRBV13 and TRBJ2-7): AAGVIQSPRHLIKEKRETATLKCYPIPRHDTVYWYQQGPGQDPQFLISFYEKMQSDKGSIPDRFSAQQFSDYHSELNMSSLELGDSALYFCASSLSLSHEQYFGPGTRLTVT.

The chain uses TRBV2 and TRBJ2-3, with a weak D call TRBD2 (5 bases). The CDR3 sequence is 13 residues long. V was cut by 5 bases and J by 1 base, with 7 bases left in between. Germline V CDR1 and CDR2: SNHLY, FYNNEI. The CDR3 DNA is TGTGCCAGCAGTTCGCGGGGCACAGATACGCAGTATTTT. Translated, it gives CASSSRGTDTQYF.

In its sample, this clonotype was seen many times. The chain uses TRBV20-1 and TRBJ1-5; maybe TRBD1 (5 bases). The V end was cut by 3 bases, the J end by 0 bases, with 18 bases between. The CDR3 runs 17 residues. Germline V gene sequence: CDR1 DFQATT, CDR2 SNEGSKA (reference sequence). CDR3 protein: CSASPLGDFHSNQPQHF. As DNA, the CDR3 is TGCAGTGCTAGTCCATTGGGGGACTTCCATAGCAATCAGCCCCAGCATTTT.

The rearrangement joins TRBV6-2 or TRBV6-3 to TRBJ1-5; 10 bases are shared with TRBD1. There are 15 residues in the CDR3. Germline CDR1 reads MNHEY; CDR2 reads SVGEGT. V lost 6 bases to trimming and J lost 6 bases; unmatched junction nucleotides: 8. In DNA, the CDR3 is TGTGCCAGCAGCCCGACAGGGGGCGTCGGTCAGCCCCAGCATTTT. This sequence encodes CASSPTGGVGQPQHF.

The CDR3 bases are TGTGCCAGCAGCTCCCCCACTAGTTCCTACAATGAGCAGTTCTTC. Residues: CASSSPTSSYNEQFF. The rearrangement joins TRBV7-9 to TRBJ2-1; a possible D gene is TRBD2 (5 bases). The ends were cut back, 4 bases at V and 1 base at J, with 11 bases in the middle. The CDR3 length is 15 residues. CDR1 and CDR2 from the germline V gene are SEHNR and FQNEAQ (reference sequence).

Comment on this clonotype: This may arise from a read error, as a much more abundant clone is one base away. The chain joins TRBV4-1 to TRBJ2-5; 11 bases align to TRBD2. CDR3 size: 18 residues. CDR1 and CDR2 from the germline V gene are MGHRA and YSYEKL. Germline trimming cut 0 bases from V and 8 bases from J; bases unmatched to any gene: 14. The CDR3 DNA reads TGCGCCAGCAGCCAAGATCGACTAGCGGGGTCTTCTGGGGATACCCAGTACTTC. Its protein product is CASSQDRLAGSSGDTQYF.

This clonotype was recorded only once. The chain carries TRBV12-3 or TRBV12-4 and TRBJ1-5; no definite D call. V shed 6 bases and J shed 6 bases, with 21 bases lying between them. This CDR3 spans 16 amino acids. The CDR3 loop reads CASSSRGFLSIQPQHF. In DNA, the CDR3 is TGTGCCAGCAGCAGTCGAGGGTTTTTGTCGATTCAGCCCCAGCATTTT.

This chain uses TRBV7-6 with TRBJ2-1, with D possibly TRBD1 on 5 matching bases. Trimming took 5 bases from V and 8 from J, leaving 16 bases between them. CDR1 SGHVS and CDR2 FNYEAQ come from the germline V gene. The CDR3 runs 14 residues. CDR3 sequence reads: CASSARYRYDEQFF. The CDR3 DNA sequence: TGTGCCAGCAGCGCGCGGTACAGGTACGATGAGCAGTTCTTC.

V gene TRBV20-1 combines with J gene TRBJ1-2; weak D call: TRBD1 (6 bases). CDR3 size: 14 residues. Trimming took off 6 bases at V and 3 bases at J, with 17 bases between the two ends. The germline gives CDR1 DFQATT, CDR2 SNEGSKA (reference sequence). The DNA for the CDR3 is TGCAGTGCGATAGAAGGGGGTAAAGACTATGGCTACACCTTC. Translation gives CSAIEGGKDYGYTF.

This clonotype appeared many times. This chain connects TRBV7-9 to TRBJ2-7, with TRBD2 identical over 8 bases. Germline trimming cut 4 bases from V and 0 bases from J; bases unmatched to any gene: 2. Germline V lookup: CDR1 SEHNR, CDR2 FQNEAQ (reference sequence). The CDR3 consists of 14 residues. The CDR3 coding sequence is TGTGCCAGCAGCTCGACTAGCGACTCCTACGAGCAGTACTTC. Translated, it gives CASSSTSDSYEQYF. The variable domain in full, completed from reference TRBV7-9 and TRBJ2-7, reads DTGVSQNPRHKITKRGQNVTFRCDPISEHNRLYWYRQTLGQGPEFLTYFQNEAQLEKSRLLSDRFSAERPKGSFSTLEIQRTEQGDSAMYLCASSSTSDSYEQYFGPGTRLTVT.

This clonotype appeared a few times. CDR3 coding DNA: TGTGCCAGCAGCTTAACAGGGAGTCGCACTGAAGCTTTCTTT. Translating it yields CASSLTGSRTEAFF. The rearrangement links TRBV11-2 to TRBJ1-1, with D tentatively TRBD1 (6 bases). The CDR3 length is 14 residues. V lost 2 bases and J 4 bases, leaving 11 bases between the germline ends. The germline V gene encodes CDR1 SGHAT and CDR2 FQNNGV.

This chain joins TRBV19 and TRBJ2-2; 7 nucleotides agree with TRBD2. CDR3 length equals 13 residues. Germline V CDR1 and CDR2: LNHDA, SQIVND (reference sequence). V trimming: 8 bases; J trimming: 6 bases; junction bases outside the gene matches: 6. Here the CDR3 reads CASRTSTAGELFF. The CDR3 DNA reads TGTGCCAGTCGGACTAGTACGGCCGGGGAGCTGTTTTTT.

This clonotype was found once. V usage is TRBV7-8 and J usage is TRBJ1-3; possibly TRBD1 for D (5 bases). The CDR3 spans 16 residues. The V end lost 4 bases, the J end lost 4 bases, and 17 bases lay between the germline ends. Germline-derived CDR1 and CDR2 are SGHVS and FQNEAQ. The CDR3 coding sequence is TGTGCCAGCAGCTCCATCCATGGCAGGACAGGAAACACCATATATTTT. Its protein is CASSSIHGRTGNTIYF.

The chain recombines TRBV6-9 with TRBJ1-2; possible D gene TRBD1, 6 bases. CDR1 and CDR2 from the germline V gene are MNHGY and SVAAGI. Between the trimmed V and J ends, which lost 3 bases and 8 bases, there was a span of 13 bases. The CDR3 consists of 13 residues. CDR3 protein: CASSYSAGVGYTF. The CDR3 DNA follows: TGTGCCAGCAGTTACTCAGCAGGGGTCGGCTACACCTTC.

This clonotype is classed as medium-sized (0.01 to 0.1%). The rearrangement joins TRBV6-1 to TRBJ2-1, with TRBD2 as a possible D gene (7 bases). Germline V lookup: CDR1 MNHNS, CDR2 SASEGT. The V end lost 5 bases, the J end lost 0 bases, and 17 bases lay between the germline ends. This CDR3 has 17 amino acids. This CDR3 is CASSKGGGESSYNEQFF. The CDR3, as DNA: TGTGCCAGCAGTAAAGGCGGGGGCGAGAGCTCCTACAATGAGCAGTTCTTC.

In regard to this clonotype: A far larger clone is a single base away, which makes a read error likely. The CDR3 coding sequence is TGTGCCAGCACCCACACTAGCGGGGGGACCAGCTCCTACGATCAGTACTTC. Translating gives CASTHTSGGTSSYDQYF. The J gene is TRBJ2-7, the V gene TRBV6-4, with 12 bases aligning to TRBD2. The germline V gene has CDR1 MRHNA and CDR2 SNTAGT. The CDR3 is made up of 17 amino acids.

The rearrangement uses TRBV28 and TRBJ1-2, with TRBD1 identical over 8 bases. The CDR3 is made up of 15 amino acids. The germline V gene encodes CDR1 MDHEN and CDR2 SYDVKM. Unmatched junction bases numbered 16, after V lost 7 bases and J lost 9 bases. DNA for the CDR3: TGTGCCAGCATGGTGACAGGGGCCTCCGGGTATCGCTACACCTTC. Protein product: CASMVTGASGYRYTF.

V is TRBV11-3 and J is TRBJ2-2; TRBD1 matches at 11 bases. The germline gives CDR1 SGHNT, CDR2 YENEEA. V lost 2 bases to trimming and J lost 5 bases; unmatched junction nucleotides: 7. This CDR3 has 17 amino acids. CDR3 amino acids: CASSLLPGTGGTGELFF. The CDR3 coding sequence is TGTGCCAGCAGCTTACTTCCCGGGACAGGGGGAACCGGGGAGCTGTTTTTT. Looking up the rest from reference TRBV11-3 and TRBJ2-2 gives the full variable domain: EAGVVQSPRYKIIEKKQPVAFWCNPISGHNTLYWYLQNLGQGPELLIRYENEEAVDDSQLPKDRFSAERLKGVDSTLKIQPAELGDSAVYLCASSLLPGTGGTGELFFGEGSRLTVL.

A note on this clonotype: The junction departs from the called germline gene at one end, perhaps through a read error. This chain links TRBV10-3 with TRBJ2-1; 7 bases line up with TRBD1. Germline-derived CDR1 and CDR2 are ENHRY and SYGVKD. This CDR3 has 12 amino acids. The CDR3 nucleotides are TGTGCCATTAGTGAGTCAACCAGGGGGTGTTTCTTC. Translating gives CAISESTRGCFF.

The chain has TRBV6-1 and TRBJ1-1; no firm D call. Germline CDR1 is MNHNS and CDR2 is SASEGT. Trimming removed 5 bases at V and 1 base at J, with 5 bases between. The CDR3 extends over 12 amino acids. The CDR3 DNA is TGTGCCAGCAGTCGGACGAACACTGAAGCTTTCTTT. Translating gives CASSRTNTEAFF.

This clonotype was recorded many times. This chain links TRBV7-9 with TRBJ2-6; 9 positions agree with TRBD1. Germline values: CDR1 SEHNR, CDR2 FQNEAQ (reference sequence). The CDR3 runs 15 residues. V was clipped by 5 bases and J by 4 bases; unmatched bases: 3. This chain's CDR3 is CASSKQGAGANVLTF. The CDR3, as DNA: TGTGCCAGCAGCAAACAGGGGGCCGGGGCCAACGTCCTGACTTTC.

This clonotype was found many times. The chain combines TRBV6-1 with TRBJ1-1; 8 positions match TRBD1. V trimming: 2 bases; J trimming: 5 bases; junction bases outside the gene matches: 7. The CDR3 loop spans 15 amino acids. The germline V gene encodes CDR1 MNHNS and CDR2 SASEGT. Here the CDR3 reads CASSERRTGFTEAFF. For the CDR3, the DNA is TGTGCCAGCAGTGAAAGGAGGACAGGGTTTACTGAAGCTTTCTTT.

This clonotype was seen ten or more times. J is TRBJ2-1 and V is TRBV20-1; 7 nucleotides match TRBD2. J gave up 7 bases and V 1 base, and 7 bases lay outside the gene matches. There are 14 residues in the CDR3. Germline values: CDR1 DFQATT, CDR2 SNEGSKA (reference sequence). For the CDR3, the DNA is TGCAGTGCTAGAGGAGGGAGGGCCCGTAATGAGCAGTTCTTC. As protein: CSARGGRARNEQFF.